This passage covers 13 T cell receptor beta chains from one sample sequenced in a study of blood T cell repertoires in COVID-19. Libraries were prepared by immunoSEQ multiplex PCR; TCRdb keeps only in-frame clonotypes and omits some of them. Of about 200,000 clones listed, roughly four fifths are singletons. Sequencing input: peripheral blood. The source of these receptors is a human donor with acute or convalescent COVID-19. The donor label of this sample is uncertain.

Comment on this clone: Mismatch with germline at one junction end may stem from a read error. The rearrangement uses TRBV11-2 and TRBJ2-1; D is unresolved. The CDR3 has 14 residues. Germline CDR1 and CDR2: SGHAT and FQNNGV. This chain's CDR3 is CASSLVSSFNEQFF. The CDR3 nucleotides are TGTGCCAGCAGCTTAGTAAGCTCCTTCAATGAGCAGTTCTTC.

The rearrangement uses TRBV25-1 and TRBJ1-2; the D is unclear. Germline loops: CDR1 MGHDK, CDR2 SYGVNS. The CDR3 consists of 11 residues. The V and J ends lost 8 bases and 2 bases respectively, with 6 bases between them. The CDR3 loop is CASAGNYGYTF. CDR3 bases: TGTGCCAGCGCAGGCAACTATGGCTACACCTTC.

CDR3 DNA sequence: TGCGCCAGCAGCTTGGTCGACGAGCAGTACTTC. Translating it yields CASSLVDEQYF. V gene TRBV5-1 combines with J gene TRBJ2-7; D unclear. Per the germline V gene, CDR1 is SGHRS and CDR2 is YFSETQ. CDR3 length: 11 amino acids. Between the trimmed V and J ends, which lost 0 bases and 5 bases, there was a span of 3 bases.

The V gene is TRBV5-1, the J gene TRBJ1-6; TRBD1 matches 10 bases. With V trimmed by 4 bases and J by 5 bases, 3 bases remained unmatched. This CDR3 has 15 residues. The germline V gene has CDR1 SGHRS and CDR2 YFSETQ. The DNA of the CDR3 is TGCGCCAGCAGCCACGGGACAGGGGATAATTCACCCCTCCACTTT. Protein sequence: CASSHGTGDNSPLHF.

The chain recombines TRBV4-2 with TRBJ2-1; TRBD2 matches 11 bases. This CDR3 region has 18 residues. Germline values: CDR1 LGHNA, CDR2 YNFKEQ. V dropped 0 bases and J dropped 6; count of bases not matched to a gene: 10. This CDR3 is CASSQEGRGLAGSNEQFF. CDR3 coding DNA: TGTGCCAGCAGCCAAGAGGGTCGTGGACTAGCGGGTAGCAATGAGCAGTTCTTC.

The chain recombines TRBV2 with TRBJ2-2; 9 bases fit TRBD2. V was pared by 6 bases and J by 5 bases, with 7 bases of the junction left unmatched. The CDR3 has 15 amino acids. Germline V lookup: CDR1 SNHLY, CDR2 FYNNEI. This chain's CDR3 is CASRGRSGSTGELFF. The CDR3 nucleotides are TGTGCCAGCAGGGGCCGTAGCGGGAGTACCGGGGAGCTGTTTTTT. The full variable domain, rest sourced from reference TRBV2 and TRBJ2-2, is EPEVTQTPSHQVTQMGQEVILRCVPISNHLYFYWYRQILGQKVEFLVSFYNNEISEKSEIFDDQFSVERPDGSNFTLKIRSTKLEDSAMYFCASRGRSGSTGELFFGEGSRLTVL.

The rearrangement links TRBV5-1 to TRBJ2-2, with TRBD1 matching 7 bases. V gave up 4 bases and J gave up 5 bases; unmatched junction bases: 8. Germline CDR1 and CDR2: SGHRS and YFSETQ. This CDR3 comprises 15 residues. CDR3 nucleotides: TGCGCCAGCAGCAGTACAGGGGTAGGAACCGGGGAGCTGTTTTTT. Translating gives CASSSTGVGTGELFF.

The chain recombines TRBV2 with TRBJ2-5, with 7 bases aligning to TRBD1. Germline assignment: CDR1 SNHLY and CDR2 FYNNEI. V shed 6 bases and J 5 bases; nucleotides not matched to a gene: 9. CDR3 length: 14 residues. As DNA, the CDR3 is TGTGCCAGCAGCGGCAACAGGGGTTGGGAGACCCAGTACTTC. Translated: CASSGNRGWETQYF.

V and J are TRBV4-1 and TRBJ1-2; TRBD1 matches at 9 bases. The CDR3 is 15 amino acids. Germline CDR1 and CDR2: MGHRA and YSYEKL. Trimming at V came to 1 base and at J to 4 bases, leaving 4 bases not matched to a gene. In DNA, the CDR3 is TGCGCCAGCAGCCAAGTACAGGGGGCTAGCTATGGCTACACCTTC. It codes for CASSQVQGASYGYTF.

This chain connects TRBV7-8 to TRBJ1-4; D call uncertain. This CDR3 spans 12 amino acids. The germline V gene encodes CDR1 SGHVS and CDR2 FQNEAQ. Trimming took off 5 bases at V and 8 bases at J, with 9 bases between the two ends. The CDR3 sequence: CASSPRGEKLFF. The CDR3, as DNA: TGTGCCAGCAGCCCGAGAGGGGAAAAACTGTTTTTT.

This clone was detected only once. The chain's CDR3 is CASGDRKGGGYTF. In nucleotides, the CDR3 is TGTGCCAGTGGAGACAGGAAAGGAGGTGGCTACACCTTC. The chain couples TRBV19 to TRBJ1-2; D is possibly TRBD1 (6 bases). The CDR3 is made up of 13 amino acids. Germline assignment: CDR1 LNHDA and CDR2 SQIVND (reference sequence). V was cut by 8 bases and J by 7 bases, with 17 bases left in between.

V gene TRBV7-8 combines with J gene TRBJ1-1; D is perhaps TRBD1 (6 bases). Germline V lookup: CDR1 SGHVS, CDR2 FQNEAQ. Trimming took 0 bases from V and 1 from J, leaving 9 bases between them. CDR3 length equals 15 residues. This CDR3 reads CASSLAGQKNTEAFF. In nucleotides, the CDR3 is TGTGCCAGCAGCTTAGCAGGACAGAAGAACACTGAAGCTTTCTTT.

The J gene is TRBJ1-5, the V gene TRBV30; D remains unclear. The ends were cut back, 3 bases at V and 6 bases at J, with 12 bases in the middle. From germline, CDR1 is GTSNPN and CDR2 SVGIG (reference sequence). This CDR3 has 13 residues. CDR3: CAWSGGAAQPQHF. The DNA of the CDR3 is TGTGCCTGGAGCGGAGGTGCTGCTCAGCCCCAGCATTTT.